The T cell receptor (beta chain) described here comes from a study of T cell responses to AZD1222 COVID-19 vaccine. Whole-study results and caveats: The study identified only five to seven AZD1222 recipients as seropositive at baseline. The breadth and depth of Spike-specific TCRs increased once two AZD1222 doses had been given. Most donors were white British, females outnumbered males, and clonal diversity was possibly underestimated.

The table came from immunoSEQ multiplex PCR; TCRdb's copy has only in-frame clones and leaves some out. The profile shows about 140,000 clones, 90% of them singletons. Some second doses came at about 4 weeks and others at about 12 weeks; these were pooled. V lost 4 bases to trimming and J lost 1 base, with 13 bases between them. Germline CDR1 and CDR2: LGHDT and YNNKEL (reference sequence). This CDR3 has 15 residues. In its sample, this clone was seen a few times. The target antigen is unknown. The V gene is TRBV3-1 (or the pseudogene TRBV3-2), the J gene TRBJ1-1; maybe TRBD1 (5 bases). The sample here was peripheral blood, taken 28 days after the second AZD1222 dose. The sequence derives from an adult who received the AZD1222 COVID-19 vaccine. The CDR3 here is CASSPHDSRNTEAFF. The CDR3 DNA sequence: TGTGCCAGCAGCCCCCACGACAGCCGGAACACTGAAGCTTTCTTT.